Sequencing of this TCR beta chain was carried out in a study of OX40 agonist ivuxolimab in advanced cancers. Study-level findings and limits: CD4+ and CD8+ blood T cells expanded clonally by week 6 at 0.1 to 3.0 mg/kg.

The CDR3 is 13 amino acids. CDR1 is SGHTA and CDR2 is FQGNSA in the germline V gene. V lost 1 base to trimming and J lost 6 bases, with 9 bases between them. Measured with immunoSEQ multiplex PCR; TCRdb has only the in-frame clones, and not every one. The table includes more than 50,000 clones, 94% detected once. This clone appeared a single time. Its target is unknown. This receptor was obtained from an adult with an advanced solid tumor such as melanoma, head and neck, liver or kidney cancer. This chain links TRBV7-2 with TRBJ1-2; the D is unclear. This material consisted of CD4+ or CD8+ T cells sorted from blood, taken in a trial of the OX40 agonist ivuxolimab. CDR3 in DNA: TGTGCCAGCAGCTTAGTAGCTCAGAATGGCTACACCTTC. As protein: CASSLVAQNGYTF. The full variable domain, in which reference TRBV7-2 and TRBJ1-2 provide the parts outside the CDR3, is GAGVSQSPSNKVTEKGKDVELRCDPISGHTALYWYRQSLGQGLEFLIYFQGNSAPDKSGLPSDRFSAERTGGSVSTLTIQRTQQEDSAVYLCASSLVAQNGYTFGSGTRLTVV.